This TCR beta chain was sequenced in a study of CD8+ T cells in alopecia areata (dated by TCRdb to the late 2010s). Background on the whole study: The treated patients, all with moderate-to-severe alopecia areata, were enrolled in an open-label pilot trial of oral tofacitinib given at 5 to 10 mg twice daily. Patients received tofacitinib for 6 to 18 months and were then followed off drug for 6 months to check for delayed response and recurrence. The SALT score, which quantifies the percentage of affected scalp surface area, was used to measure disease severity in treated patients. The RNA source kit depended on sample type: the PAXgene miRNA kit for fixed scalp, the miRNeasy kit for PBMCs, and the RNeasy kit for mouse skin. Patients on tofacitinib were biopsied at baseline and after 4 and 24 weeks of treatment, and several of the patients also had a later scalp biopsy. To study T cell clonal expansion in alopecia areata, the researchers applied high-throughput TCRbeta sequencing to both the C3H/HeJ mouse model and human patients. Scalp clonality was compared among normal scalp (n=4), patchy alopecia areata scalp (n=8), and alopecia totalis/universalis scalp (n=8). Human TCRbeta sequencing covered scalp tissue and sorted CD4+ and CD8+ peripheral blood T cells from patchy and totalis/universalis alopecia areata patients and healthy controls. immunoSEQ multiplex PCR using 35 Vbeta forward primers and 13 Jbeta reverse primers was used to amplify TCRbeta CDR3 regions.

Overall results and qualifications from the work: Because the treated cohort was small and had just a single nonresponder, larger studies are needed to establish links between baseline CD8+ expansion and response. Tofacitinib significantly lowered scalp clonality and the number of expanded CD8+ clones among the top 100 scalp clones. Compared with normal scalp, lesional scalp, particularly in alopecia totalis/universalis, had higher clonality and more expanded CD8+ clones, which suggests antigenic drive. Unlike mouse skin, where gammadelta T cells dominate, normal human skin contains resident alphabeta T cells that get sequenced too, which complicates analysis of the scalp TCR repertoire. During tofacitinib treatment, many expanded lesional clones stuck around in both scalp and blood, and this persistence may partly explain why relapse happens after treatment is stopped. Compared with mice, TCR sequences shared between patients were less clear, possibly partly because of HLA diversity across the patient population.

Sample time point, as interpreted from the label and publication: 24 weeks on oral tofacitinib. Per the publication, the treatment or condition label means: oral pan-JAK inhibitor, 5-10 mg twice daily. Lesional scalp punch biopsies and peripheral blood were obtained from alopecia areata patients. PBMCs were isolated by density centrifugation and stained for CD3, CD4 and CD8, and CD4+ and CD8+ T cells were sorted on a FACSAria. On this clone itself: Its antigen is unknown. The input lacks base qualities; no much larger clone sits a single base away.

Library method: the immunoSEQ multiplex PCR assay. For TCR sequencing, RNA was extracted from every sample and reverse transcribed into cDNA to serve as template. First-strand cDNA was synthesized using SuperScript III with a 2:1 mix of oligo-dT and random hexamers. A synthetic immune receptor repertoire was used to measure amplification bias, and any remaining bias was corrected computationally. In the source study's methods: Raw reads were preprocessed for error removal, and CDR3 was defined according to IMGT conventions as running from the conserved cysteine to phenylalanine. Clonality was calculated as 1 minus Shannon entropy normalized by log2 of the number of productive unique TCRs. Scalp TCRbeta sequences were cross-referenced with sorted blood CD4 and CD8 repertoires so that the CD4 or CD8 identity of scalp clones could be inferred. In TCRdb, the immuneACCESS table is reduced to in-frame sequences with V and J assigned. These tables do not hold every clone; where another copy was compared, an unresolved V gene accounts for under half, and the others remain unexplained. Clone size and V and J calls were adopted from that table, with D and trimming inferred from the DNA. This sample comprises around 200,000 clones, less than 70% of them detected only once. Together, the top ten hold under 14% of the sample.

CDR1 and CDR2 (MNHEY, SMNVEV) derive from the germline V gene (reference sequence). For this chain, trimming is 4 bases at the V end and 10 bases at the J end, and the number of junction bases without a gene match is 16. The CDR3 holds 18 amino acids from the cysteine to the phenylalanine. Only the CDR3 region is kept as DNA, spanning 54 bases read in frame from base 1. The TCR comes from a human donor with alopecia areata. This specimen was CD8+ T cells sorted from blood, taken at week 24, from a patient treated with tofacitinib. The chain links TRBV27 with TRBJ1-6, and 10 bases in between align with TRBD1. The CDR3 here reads CASSSYLQGTGVISPLHF. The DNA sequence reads TGTGCCAGCAGTTCCTATCTACAAGGGACAGGGGTCATCTCACCCCTCCACTTT.